A selection of T cell receptor beta chains follows, all from one sample in a study of control samples from healthy donors and cancer patients. Sequencing used immunoSEQ multiplex PCR; TCRdb keeps in-frame clones, though not all of them. The table records 100,000 or so clones, about 88% of them present only once. The sequenced sample was blood. All receptors come from a woman between 50 and 59 years old in good health. Each CDR3 is given with its conserved first and last residue. The D gene is left open where the match is weak. Some rows have no size entry. The others give once, few or many, or a class for an expanded clone.

clone_size j_call v_call d_call cdr3_aa cdr3_nt
once TRBJ1-4 TRBV3-1/TRBV3-2 NA CASSQELQGDGKLFF TGTGCCAGCAGCCAAGAACTACAGGGCGACGGAAAACTGTTTTTT
NA TRBJ2-6 TRBV3-1/TRBV3-2 NA CASSRTRANVLTF TGTGCCAGCAGCCGGACTAGGGCCAACGTCCTGACTTTC
NA TRBJ1-4 TRBV5-1 NA CASSLGGGAEEKLFF TGCGCCAGCAGCTTGGGTGGGGGGGCCGAGGAAAAACTGTTTTTT
NA TRBJ2-7 TRBV27 NA CASREQGVPYEQYF TGTGCCAGCAGGGAACAGGGAGTGCCCTACGAGCAGTACTTC
NA TRBJ2-7 TRBV12-2 NA CASRVNGHEQYF TGTGCAAGTCGCGTCAACGGCCACGAGCAGTACTTC
NA TRBJ2-1 TRBV3-1/TRBV3-2 TRBD1 CASSQGQGVRNEQFF TGTGCCAGCAGCCAGGGACAGGGAGTAAGGAATGAGCAGTTCTTC
NA TRBJ2-3 TRBV5-6 TRBD2 CASSVGLAGSTDTQYF TGTGCCAGCAGCGTGGGACTAGCGGGATCCACAGATACGCAGTATTTT
NA TRBJ1-1 TRBV4-2 NA CASSPREGEMNTEAFF TGTGCCAGCAGCCCCAGAGAGGGGGAGATGAACACTGAAGCTTTCTTT
few TRBJ2-3 TRBV10-3 TRBD1 CAIGRTGGDTDTQYF TGTGCCATCGGCCGGACAGGGGGCGACACAGATACGCAGTATTTT
NA TRBJ1-5 TRBV15 NA CATSRDDYNQPQHF TGTGCCACCAGCAGAGATGATTACAATCAGCCCCAGCATTTT
NA TRBJ1-2 TRBV28 TRBD1 CASSTGILQGAYGYTF TGTGCCAGCAGTACTGGAATACTCCAGGGGGCCTATGGCTACACCTTC
NA TRBJ2-2 TRBV19 TRBD1 CASSGQGYTGELFF TGTGCCAGTAGTGGACAGGGGTACACCGGGGAGCTGTTTTTT
NA TRBJ1-6 TRBV4-2 NA CASSQDNGGVRSPLHF TGTGCCAGCAGCCAAGATAACGGAGGGGTTCGATCACCCCTCCACTTT